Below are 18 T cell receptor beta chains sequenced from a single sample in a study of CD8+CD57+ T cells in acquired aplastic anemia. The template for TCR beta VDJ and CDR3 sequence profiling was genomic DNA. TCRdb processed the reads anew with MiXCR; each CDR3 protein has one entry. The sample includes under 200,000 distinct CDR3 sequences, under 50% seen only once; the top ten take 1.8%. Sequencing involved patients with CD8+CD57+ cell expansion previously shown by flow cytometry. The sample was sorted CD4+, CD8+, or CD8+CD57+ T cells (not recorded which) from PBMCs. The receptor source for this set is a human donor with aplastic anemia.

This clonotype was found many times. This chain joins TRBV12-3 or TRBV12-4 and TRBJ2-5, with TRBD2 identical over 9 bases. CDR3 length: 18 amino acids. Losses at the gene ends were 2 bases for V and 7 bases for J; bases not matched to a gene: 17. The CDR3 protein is CASSLRLAAALSRGTQYF. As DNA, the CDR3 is TGTGCCAGCAGTTTAAGACTAGCGGCAGCCCTATCAAGGGGGACCCAGTACTTC.

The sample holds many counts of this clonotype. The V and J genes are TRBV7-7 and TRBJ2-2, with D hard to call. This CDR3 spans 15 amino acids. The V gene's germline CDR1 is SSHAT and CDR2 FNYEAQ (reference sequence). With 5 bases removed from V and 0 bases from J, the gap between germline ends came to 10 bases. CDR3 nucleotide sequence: TGTGCCAGCAGCCCCTTTGGAGCGAACACCGGGGAGCTGTTTTTT. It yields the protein CASSPFGANTGELFF.

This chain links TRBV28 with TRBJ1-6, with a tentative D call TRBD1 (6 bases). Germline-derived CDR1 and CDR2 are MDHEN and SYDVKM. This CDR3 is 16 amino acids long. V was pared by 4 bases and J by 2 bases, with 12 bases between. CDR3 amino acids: CASSSTGHPYNSPLHF. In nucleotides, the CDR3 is TGTGCCAGCAGTTCCACGGGACACCCCTATAATTCACCCCTCCACTTT.

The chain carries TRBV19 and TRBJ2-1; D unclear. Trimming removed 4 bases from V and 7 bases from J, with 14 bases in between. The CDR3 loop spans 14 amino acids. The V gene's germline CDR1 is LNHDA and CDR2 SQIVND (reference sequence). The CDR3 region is CASSTRAGENEQFF. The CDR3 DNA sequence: TGTGCCAGTAGTACAAGGGCCGGTGAAAATGAGCAGTTCTTC. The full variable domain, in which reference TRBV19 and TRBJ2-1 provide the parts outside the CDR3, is DGGITQSPKYLFRKEGQNVTLSCEQNLNHDAMYWYRQDPGQGLRLIYYSQIVNDFQKGDIAEGYSVSREKKESFPLTVTSAQKNPTAFYLCASSTRAGENEQFFGPGTRLTVL.

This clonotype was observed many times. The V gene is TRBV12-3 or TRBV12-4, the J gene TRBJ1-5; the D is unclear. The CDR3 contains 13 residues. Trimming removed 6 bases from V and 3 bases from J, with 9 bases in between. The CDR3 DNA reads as TGTGCCAGCAGACCTAATATCAATCAGCCCCAGCATTTT. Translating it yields CASRPNINQPQHF.

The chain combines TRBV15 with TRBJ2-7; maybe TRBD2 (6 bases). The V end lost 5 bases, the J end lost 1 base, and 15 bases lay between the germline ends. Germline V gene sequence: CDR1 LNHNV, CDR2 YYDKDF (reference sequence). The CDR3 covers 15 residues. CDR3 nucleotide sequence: TGTGCCACCAGCCCAGCGGGCGTGGGGTCCTACGAGCAGTACTTC. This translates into CATSPAGVGSYEQYF.

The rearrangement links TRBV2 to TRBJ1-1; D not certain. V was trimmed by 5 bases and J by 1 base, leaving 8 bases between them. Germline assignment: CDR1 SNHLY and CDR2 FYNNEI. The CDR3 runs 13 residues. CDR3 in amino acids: CASSTNRNTEAFF. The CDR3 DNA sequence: TGTGCCAGCAGTACTAACCGGAACACTGAAGCTTTCTTT. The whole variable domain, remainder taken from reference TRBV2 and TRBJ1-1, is EPEVTQTPSHQVTQMGQEVILRCVPISNHLYFYWYRQILGQKVEFLVSFYNNEISEKSEIFDDQFSVERPDGSNFTLKIRSTKLEDSAMYFCASSTNRNTEAFFGQGTRLTVV.

CDR3 residues: CASSLPDDGAAGYTF. CDR3 DNA: TGCGCCAGCAGCTTGCCTGATGACGGGGCTGCTGGCTACACCTTC. The chain joins TRBV5-1 to TRBJ1-2, with a possible D match to TRBD1 (5 bases). This CDR3 has 15 amino acids. The V end lost 1 base, the J end lost 7 bases, and 17 bases lay between the germline ends. Germline V gene data show CDR1 as SGHRS and CDR2 as YFSETQ.

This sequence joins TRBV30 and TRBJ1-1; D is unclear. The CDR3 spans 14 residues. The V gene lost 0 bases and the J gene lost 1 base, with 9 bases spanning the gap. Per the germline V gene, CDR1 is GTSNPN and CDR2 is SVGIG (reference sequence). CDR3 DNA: TGTGCCTGGAGTGTACTTCTTGCGAACACTGAAGCTTTCTTT. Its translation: CAWSVLLANTEAFF.

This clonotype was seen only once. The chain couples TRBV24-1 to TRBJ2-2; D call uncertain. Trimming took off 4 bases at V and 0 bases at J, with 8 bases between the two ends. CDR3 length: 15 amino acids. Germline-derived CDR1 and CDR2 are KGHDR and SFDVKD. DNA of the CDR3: TGTGCCACCAGTGACACGGTAACGAACACCGGGGAGCTGTTTTTT. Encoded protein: CATSDTVTNTGELFF.

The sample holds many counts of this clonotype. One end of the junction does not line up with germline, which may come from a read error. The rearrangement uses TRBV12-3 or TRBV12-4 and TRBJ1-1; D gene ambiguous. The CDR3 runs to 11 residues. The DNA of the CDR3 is TGTGCCAGCAGTTCCTTGGTCGACCCGGGCTTT. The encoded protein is CASSSLVDPGF.

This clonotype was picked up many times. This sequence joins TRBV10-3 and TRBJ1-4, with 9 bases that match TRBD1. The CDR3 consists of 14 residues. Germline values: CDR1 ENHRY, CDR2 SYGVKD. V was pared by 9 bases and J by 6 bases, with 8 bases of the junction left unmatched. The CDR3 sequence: CAIGEQGADEKLFF. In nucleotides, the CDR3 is TGTGCCATAGGAGAACAGGGGGCAGATGAAAAACTGTTTTTT.

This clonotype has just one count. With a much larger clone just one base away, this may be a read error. In DNA, the CDR3 is TGTGCCAGCAGCCACTCCCATGGCGGGCCCTACGGAGATACGCAGCATTTT. Encoded protein: CASSHSHGGPYGDTQHF. This rearrangement joins TRBV7-8 to TRBJ2-3, with unresolved D. The J call may be in error: the DNA end matches TRBJ1-5 better. Germline V gene lookup returns CDR1 SGHVS and CDR2 FQNEAQ. The length of the CDR3 is 17 residues.

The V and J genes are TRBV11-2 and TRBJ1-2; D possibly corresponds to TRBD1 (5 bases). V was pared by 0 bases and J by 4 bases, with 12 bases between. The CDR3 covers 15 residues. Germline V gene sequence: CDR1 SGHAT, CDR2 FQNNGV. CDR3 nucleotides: TGTGCCAGCAGCTTAGATTCGGGGGTCTCCTATGGCTACACCTTC. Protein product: CASSLDSGVSYGYTF.

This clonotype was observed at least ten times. The DNA for the CDR3 is TGTGCCAGTAGTGGACCCGGACGGACAGAAAAACTGTTTTTT. Translation gives CASSGPGRTEKLFF. The rearrangement uses TRBV19 and TRBJ1-4; possible D gene TRBD1, 5 bases. From germline, CDR1 is LNHDA and CDR2 SQIVND (reference sequence). Deletions cut 5 bases from V and 8 bases from J, with 15 bases between. This CDR3 has 14 amino acids.

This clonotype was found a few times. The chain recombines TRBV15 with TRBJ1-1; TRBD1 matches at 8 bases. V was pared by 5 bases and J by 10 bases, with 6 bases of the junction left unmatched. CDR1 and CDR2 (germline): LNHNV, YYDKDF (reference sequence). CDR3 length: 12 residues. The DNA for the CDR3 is TGTGCCACCAGCGGGACAGGTTTAGTAGCTTTCTTT. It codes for CATSGTGLVAFF. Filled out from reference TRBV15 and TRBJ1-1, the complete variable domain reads DAMVIQNPRYQVTQFGKPVTLSCSQTLNHNVMYWYQQKSSQAPKLLFHYYDKDFNNEADTPDNFQSRRPNTSFCFLDIRSPGLGDTAMYLCATSGTGLVAFFGQGTRLTVV.

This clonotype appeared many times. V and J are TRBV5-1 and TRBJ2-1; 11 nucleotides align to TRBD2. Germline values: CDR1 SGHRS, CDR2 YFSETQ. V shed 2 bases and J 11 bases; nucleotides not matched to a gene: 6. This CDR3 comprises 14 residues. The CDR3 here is CASSLSLAGGQQFF. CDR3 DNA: TGCGCCAGCAGCTTAAGTCTAGCGGGGGGACAGCAGTTCTTC.

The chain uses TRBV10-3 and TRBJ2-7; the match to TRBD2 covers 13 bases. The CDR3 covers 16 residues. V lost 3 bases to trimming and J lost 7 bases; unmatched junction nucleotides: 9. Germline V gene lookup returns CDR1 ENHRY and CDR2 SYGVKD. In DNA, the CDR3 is TGTGCCATCAGTGATTCGAATACTAGCGGGAGGGGAGAGCAGTACTTC. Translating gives CAISDSNTSGRGEQYF.